What follows are 22 T cell receptor beta chains derived from one specimen sequenced in a study of blood T cells in healthy people across ages. Next came a second PCR, run for about 6 to 11 cycles, which used a sample-barcoded 5' primer along with a J-beta primer mix. One entry per CDR3 protein, called by TCRdb with MiXCR from the 5' RACE reads. The data contain some 1.8 million distinct CDR3 sequences, about two fifths of them singletons. What was sequenced was blood. All receptors come from a human donor in good health.

The chain links TRBV5-5 to TRBJ1-1; D not certain. The CDR3 runs to 17 residues. V was cut by 6 bases and J by 2 bases, with 23 bases left in between. The germline V gene has CDR1 SGHKS and CDR2 YYEKEE (reference sequence). For the CDR3, the DNA is TGTGCCAGCATCAATTCCGAGTGGTTGGCTCTTAACACTGAAGCTTTCTTT. Its protein product is CASINSEWLALNTEAFF.

The chain combines TRBV20-1 with TRBJ2-5, with 8 bases identical to TRBD2. The length of the CDR3 is 15 residues. Germline V CDR1 and CDR2: DFQATT, SNEGSKA (reference sequence). V gave up 6 bases and J gave up 1 base; unmatched junction bases: 10. The DNA for the CDR3 is TGCAGTGCCCGTGGGGCGGGGGGACCCCAAGAGACCCAGTACTTC. It specifies CSARGAGGPQETQYF.

The chain is built from TRBV5-6 and TRBJ1-2; D is undetermined. The germline V and J ends were trimmed by 0 bases and 8 bases, with 11 bases remaining between them. The CDR3 loop spans 13 amino acids. Germline values: CDR1 SGHDT, CDR2 YYEEEE. The CDR3 DNA reads TGTGCCAGCAGCTTGGGTCTGGGAGGGGGCTACACCTTC. Protein product: CASSLGLGGGYTF.

The chain employs TRBV4-3 and TRBJ2-1, with TRBD2 matching 9 bases. The J call may be faulty, since TRBJ2-7 better matches the DNA end. CDR1 and CDR2 (germline): LGHNA, YSLEER. This CDR3 is 15 amino acids long. Written as DNA, the CDR3 is TGCGCCAGCAGCCAAGGGGGGACTAGCTACAATGAGCAGTACTTC. This encodes CASSQGGTSYNEQYF.

This chain connects TRBV6-2 or TRBV6-3 to TRBJ2-1, with TRBD1 matching over 8 bases. The junction had 7 bases not matched to a gene; V was cut back by 6 bases and J by 0 bases. From germline, CDR1 is MNHEY and CDR2 SVGEGT. The CDR3 sequence is 16 residues long. The CDR3 bases are TGTGCCAGCAGGGGAGCCGGGACAGGCTCCTACAATGAGCAGTTCTTC. Its protein product is CASRGAGTGSYNEQFF.

This clonotype occurred a few times. The rearrangement links TRBV27 to TRBJ2-1, with TRBD2 as a possible D gene (7 bases). V lost 2 bases and J 0 bases, leaving 17 bases between the germline ends. Per the germline V gene, CDR1 is MNHEY and CDR2 is SMNVEV (reference sequence). The CDR3 extends over 18 amino acids. CDR3 residues: CASSLRGAAGDSYNEQFF. As DNA, the CDR3 is TGTGCCAGCAGTTTACGGGGGGCCGCGGGCGACTCCTACAATGAGCAGTTCTTC.

Many counts were recorded for this clonotype. The chain links TRBV5-1 to TRBJ2-6; D uncertain. Germline V CDR1 and CDR2: SGHRS, YFSETQ. V was trimmed by 0 bases and J by 2 bases, leaving 9 bases between them. The CDR3 loop spans 16 amino acids. CDR3 sequence: CASSLGNGPGANVLTF. The CDR3 DNA reads TGCGCCAGCAGCTTGGGGAACGGCCCTGGGGCCAACGTCCTGACTTTC. The complete variable domain, with remaining parts taken from reference TRBV5-1 and TRBJ2-6, reads KAGVTQTPRYLIKTRGQQVTLSCSPISGHRSVSWYQQTPGQGLQFLFEYFSETQRNKGNFPGRFSGRQFSNSRSEMNVSTLELGDSALYLCASSLGNGPGANVLTFGAGSRLTVL.

This clonotype showed up just once. Germline and junction disagree at one end, which may indicate a read error. The chain is built from TRBV4-3 and TRBJ1-1; no firm D call. The V gene's germline CDR1 is LGHNA and CDR2 YSLEER. The CDR3 loop spans 13 amino acids. This CDR3 is CTSSQDHRTEAFF. For the CDR3, the DNA is TGCACCAGCAGCCAAGATCATAGAACTGAAGCTTTCTTT.

This clonotype has just a few counts. The chain employs TRBV5-1 and TRBJ2-1; D call uncertain. CDR3 size: 14 residues. CDR1 is SGHRS and CDR2 is YFSETQ in the germline V gene. With 2 bases removed from V and 9 bases from J, the gap between germline ends came to 15 bases. The CDR3 reads CASSLAGWGSEQFF. In nucleotides, the CDR3 is TGCGCCAGCAGCTTAGCCGGGTGGGGTAGTGAGCAGTTCTTC.

V gene TRBV7-9 combines with J gene TRBJ2-7; D may be TRBD2 (7 bases). Germline V gives CDR1 SEHNR, CDR2 FQNEAQ (reference sequence). The CDR3 runs to 17 residues. Trimming removed 5 bases at V and 2 bases at J, with 22 bases between. The CDR3 sequence is CASSRLADWRGPYEQYF. The CDR3 nucleotides read TGTGCCAGCAGCCGTCTGGCTGATTGGCGGGGGCCCTACGAGCAGTACTTC.

Only a few counts were recorded for this clonotype. The rearrangement uses TRBV20-1 and TRBJ2-1, with D possibly being TRBD2 (6 bases). The CDR3 consists of 14 residues. V was pared by 3 bases and J by 8 bases, with 17 bases between. In germline, CDR1 is DFQATT, CDR2 SNEGSKA (reference sequence). CDR3 loop: CSASGWGGHHEQFF. The CDR3 DNA follows: TGCAGTGCTAGTGGGTGGGGAGGCCACCATGAGCAGTTCTTC.

This clonotype has a handful of counts. The chain has TRBV12-3 or TRBV12-4 and TRBJ1-6, with unresolved D. The V end was cut by 3 bases, the J end by 7 bases, with 13 bases between. This CDR3 spans 15 amino acids. CDR3 region: CASSFGAGRNSPLHF. CDR3 nucleotides: TGTGCCAGCAGTTTCGGTGCAGGAAGAAATTCACCCCTCCACTTT.

The genes are TRBV4-2 and TRBJ1-4; no clear D gene. Germline V gives CDR1 LGHNA, CDR2 YNFKEQ. The V end was cut by 4 bases, the J end by 1 base, with 13 bases between. There are 16 residues in the CDR3. The CDR3 nucleotides read TGTGCCAGCAGCCGGAGCCGGGGAAGAACTAATGAAAAACTGTTTTTT. Translated, it gives CASSRSRGRTNEKLFF.

The V call is TRBV6-2 or TRBV6-3, the J call TRBJ1-2; D gene uncertain. Germline lookup yields CDR1 MNHEY and CDR2 SVGEGT. V lost 5 bases, J lost 5 bases, and 9 bases lay in between. The CDR3 contains 12 residues. This CDR3 reads CASSEAVYGYTF. The CDR3, as DNA: TGTGCCAGCAGTGAAGCAGTTTATGGCTACACCTTC.

V and J are TRBV3-1 and TRBJ2-1; 8 bases are shared with TRBD2. This CDR3 spans 16 amino acids. CDR1 LGHDT and CDR2 YNNKEL come from the germline V gene (reference sequence). Unmatched junction bases numbered 7, after V lost 2 bases and J lost 4 bases. In nucleotides, the CDR3 is TGTGCCAGCAGCCAAACGGGCGGGGGGACGTACAATGAGCAGTTCTTC. Amino acid sequence: CASSQTGGGTYNEQFF.

With respect to this clonotype: A much larger clone lies one base from this, so it may be a read error. The V and J genes are TRBV29-1 and TRBJ2-1; 8 bases fit TRBD2. Losses at the gene ends were 5 bases for V and 10 bases for J; bases not matched to a gene: 16. From germline, CDR1 is SQVTM and CDR2 ANQGSEA. This CDR3 is 15 amino acids long. CDR3 in amino acids: CSVRVRTSHSYEQFF. The CDR3 DNA follows: TGCAGCGTTCGCGTCAGGACTAGCCACTCCTACGAGCAGTTCTTC.

This clonotype appeared many times. Relative to the germline gene, one junction end is altered; a read error may explain this. This chain links TRBV5-1 with TRBJ1-2; tentatively, D is TRBD1 (5 bases). The CDR3 spans 14 residues. Germline loops: CDR1 SGHRS, CDR2 YFSETQ. The CDR3 nucleotides read TGTGCCAGCAGTTTAGGGTCGGGGGGCTATGGCTACACCTTC. Translating gives CASSLGSGGYGYTF.

This clonotype was seen many times. The chain recombines TRBV20-1 with TRBJ2-7; tentatively, D is TRBD2 (5 bases). The V end lost 5 bases, the J end lost 5 bases, and 16 bases lay between the germline ends. CDR1 and CDR2 (germline): DFQATT, SNEGSKA (reference sequence). The CDR3 totals 13 residues. The CDR3 DNA reads as TGCAGTGCTCCGGGGTCCTACGCCGACGAGCAGTACTTC. Translation: CSAPGSYADEQYF.

In this sample, this clonotype turned up a few times. The chain couples TRBV6-2 or TRBV6-3 to TRBJ2-7; tentative D call: TRBD2 (5 bases). Germline V gene lookup returns CDR1 MNHEY and CDR2 SVGEGT. The CDR3 loop spans 13 amino acids. V lost 5 bases, J lost 1 base, and 9 bases lay in between. This chain's CDR3 is CASSNGISYEQYF. In nucleotides, the CDR3 is TGTGCCAGCAGTAACGGGATTTCCTACGAGCAGTACTTC.

This clonotype was observed a few times. This chain links TRBV28 with TRBJ2-5; D might be TRBD2 (6 bases). Trimming left V 6 bases short and J 5 bases short, with 13 bases between. Germline CDR1 MDHEN, CDR2 SYDVKM. The CDR3 contains 13 residues. The CDR3 nucleotides are TGTGCCAGCAGCACTCGGGGGTGGGAGACCCAGTACTTC. Translated, it gives CASSTRGWETQYF.

The V and J genes are TRBV6-5 and TRBJ2-7; TRBD2 is a possible D gene (6 bases). The CDR3 has 16 amino acids. The germline V gene has CDR1 MNHEY and CDR2 SVGAGI. Trimming pared 0 bases from V and 4 bases from J, leaving 16 bases between. The CDR3 loop reads CASSYSGVAEGYEQYF. DNA of the CDR3: TGTGCCAGCAGTTACTCGGGAGTAGCGGAGGGGTACGAGCAGTACTTC.

The J gene is TRBJ2-1, the V gene TRBV15; tentatively, D is TRBD1 (5 bases). Trimming cost V 5 bases and J 6 bases, with 11 bases left between them. Germline CDR1 is LNHNV and CDR2 is YYDKDF (reference sequence). The CDR3 is 13 residues long. The CDR3 DNA reads TGTGCCACCAGCTTCGGACACAGCAATGAGCAGTTCTTC. This translates into CATSFGHSNEQFF.